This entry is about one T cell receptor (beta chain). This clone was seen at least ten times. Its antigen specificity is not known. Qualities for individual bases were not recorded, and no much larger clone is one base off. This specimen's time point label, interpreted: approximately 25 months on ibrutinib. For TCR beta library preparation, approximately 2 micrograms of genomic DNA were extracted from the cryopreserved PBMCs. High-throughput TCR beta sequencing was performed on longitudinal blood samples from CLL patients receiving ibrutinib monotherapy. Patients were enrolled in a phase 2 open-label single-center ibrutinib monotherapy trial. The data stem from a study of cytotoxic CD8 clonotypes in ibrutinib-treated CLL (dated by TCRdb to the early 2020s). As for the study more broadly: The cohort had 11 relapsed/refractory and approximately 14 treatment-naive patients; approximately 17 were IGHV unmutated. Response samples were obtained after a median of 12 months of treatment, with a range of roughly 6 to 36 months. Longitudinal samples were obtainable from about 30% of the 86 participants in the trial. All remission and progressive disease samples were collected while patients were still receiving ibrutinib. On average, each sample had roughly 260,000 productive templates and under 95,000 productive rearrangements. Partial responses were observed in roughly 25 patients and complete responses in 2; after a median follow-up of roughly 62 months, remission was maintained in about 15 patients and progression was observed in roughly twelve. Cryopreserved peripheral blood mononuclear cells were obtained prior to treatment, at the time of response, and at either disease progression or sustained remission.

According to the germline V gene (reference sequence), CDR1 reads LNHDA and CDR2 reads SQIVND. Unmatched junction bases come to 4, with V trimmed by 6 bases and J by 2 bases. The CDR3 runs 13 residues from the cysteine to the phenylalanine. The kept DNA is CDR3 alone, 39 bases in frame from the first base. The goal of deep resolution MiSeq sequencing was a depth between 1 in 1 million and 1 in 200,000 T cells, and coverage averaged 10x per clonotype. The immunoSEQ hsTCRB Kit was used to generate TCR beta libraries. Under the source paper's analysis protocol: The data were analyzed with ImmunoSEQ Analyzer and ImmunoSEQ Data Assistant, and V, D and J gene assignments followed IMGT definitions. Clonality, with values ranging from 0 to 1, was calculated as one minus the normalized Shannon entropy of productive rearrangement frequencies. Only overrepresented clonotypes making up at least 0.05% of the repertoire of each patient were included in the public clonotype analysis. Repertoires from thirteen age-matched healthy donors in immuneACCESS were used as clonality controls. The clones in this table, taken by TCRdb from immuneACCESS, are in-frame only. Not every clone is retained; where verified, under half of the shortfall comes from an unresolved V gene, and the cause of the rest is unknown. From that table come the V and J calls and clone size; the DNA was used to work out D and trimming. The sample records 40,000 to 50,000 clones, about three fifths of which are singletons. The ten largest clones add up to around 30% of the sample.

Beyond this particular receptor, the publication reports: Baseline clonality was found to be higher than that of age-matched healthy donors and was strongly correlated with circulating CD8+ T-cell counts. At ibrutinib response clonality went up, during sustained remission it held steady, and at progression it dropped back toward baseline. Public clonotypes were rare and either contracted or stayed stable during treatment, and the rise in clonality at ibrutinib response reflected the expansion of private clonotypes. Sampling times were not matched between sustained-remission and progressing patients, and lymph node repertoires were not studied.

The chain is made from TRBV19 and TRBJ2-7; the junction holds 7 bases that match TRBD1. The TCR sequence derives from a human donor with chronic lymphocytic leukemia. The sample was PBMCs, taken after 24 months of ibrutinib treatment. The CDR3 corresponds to CASSPTGPYEQYF. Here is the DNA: TGTGCCAGTAGCCCGACAGGGCCCTACGAGCAGTACTTC.